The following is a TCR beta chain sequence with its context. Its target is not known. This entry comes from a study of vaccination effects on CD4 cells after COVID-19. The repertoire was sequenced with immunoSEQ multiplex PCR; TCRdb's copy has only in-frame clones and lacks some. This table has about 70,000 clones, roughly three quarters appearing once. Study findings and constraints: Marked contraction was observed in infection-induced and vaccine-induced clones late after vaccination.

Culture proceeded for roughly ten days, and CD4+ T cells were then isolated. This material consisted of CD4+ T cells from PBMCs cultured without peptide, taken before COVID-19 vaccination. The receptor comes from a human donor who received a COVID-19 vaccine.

CDR3 DNA sequence: TGTGCCAGCACCAACTCGATAGGGGAGGTCATGAACACTGAAGCTTTCTTT. Its translation is CASTNSIGEVMNTEAFF. The chain combines TRBV5-8 with TRBJ1-1; tentative D call: TRBD1 (5 bases). V gave up 6 bases and J gave up 0 bases, with 21 bases separating them. This CDR3 contains 17 residues. The germline CDR1 and CDR2 sequences are SGHTS and YDEGEE.